This note documents a single T cell receptor (beta chain) sequence. The target antigen is unknown. The PCR employed 60 Vbeta primers together with 13 Jbeta primers. Here immunoSEQ multiplex PCR was the method, and the copy in TCRdb shows in-frame clones only, minus some. The sample includes 200,000 to 250,000 clones, 75% to 90% of them seen just once. Trimming took off 4 bases at V and 6 bases at J, with 15 bases between the two ends. This CDR3 region has 14 residues. CDR1 is WNHNN, CDR2 SYGVQD, per germline (reference sequence). This entry comes from a study of cytomegalovirus exposure and HLA in healthy donors. General study findings and limits: When analyzed later, the rates of TCR association showed variation by HLA locus, with DRB1 the most and HLA-C the fewest. Previous analysis showed most TCR beta V segments were productive about 87% or about 30% of the time.

The clonotype comes from a woman in her thirties or forties in good health and CMV-seronegative. The sequencing input was PBMCs. The rearrangement links TRBV10-1 to TRBJ1-1; tentative D call: TRBD1 (6 bases). CDR3 sequence (DNA): TGCGCCAGCAGTGGGGACACAGCTTCCTCTGAAGCTTTCTTT. It encodes CASSGDTASSEAFF.